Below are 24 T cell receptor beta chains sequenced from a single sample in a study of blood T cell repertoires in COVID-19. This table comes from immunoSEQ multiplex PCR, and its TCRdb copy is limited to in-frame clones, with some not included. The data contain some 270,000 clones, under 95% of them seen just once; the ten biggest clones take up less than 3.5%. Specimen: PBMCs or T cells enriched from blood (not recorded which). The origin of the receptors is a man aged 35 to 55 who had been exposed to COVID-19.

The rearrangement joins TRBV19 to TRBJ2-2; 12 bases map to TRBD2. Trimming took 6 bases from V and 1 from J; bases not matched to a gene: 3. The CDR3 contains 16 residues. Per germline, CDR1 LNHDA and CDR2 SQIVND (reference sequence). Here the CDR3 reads CASRGLAGLNTGELFF. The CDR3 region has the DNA TGTGCCAGTAGAGGACTAGCGGGATTGAACACCGGGGAGCTGTTTTTT. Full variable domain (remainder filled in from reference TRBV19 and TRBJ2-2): DGGITQSPKYLFRKEGQNVTLSCEQNLNHDAMYWYRQDPGQGLRLIYYSQIVNDFQKGDIAEGYSVSREKKESFPLTVTSAQKNPTAFYLCASRGLAGLNTGELFFGEGSRLTVL.

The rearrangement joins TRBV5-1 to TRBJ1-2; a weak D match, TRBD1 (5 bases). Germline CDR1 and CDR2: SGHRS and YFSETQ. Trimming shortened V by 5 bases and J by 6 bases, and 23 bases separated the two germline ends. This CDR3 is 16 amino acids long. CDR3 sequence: CASSSFSGFPMDGYTF. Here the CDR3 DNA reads TGCGCCAGCAGTTCGTTTTCAGGGTTCCCAATGGATGGCTACACCTTC.

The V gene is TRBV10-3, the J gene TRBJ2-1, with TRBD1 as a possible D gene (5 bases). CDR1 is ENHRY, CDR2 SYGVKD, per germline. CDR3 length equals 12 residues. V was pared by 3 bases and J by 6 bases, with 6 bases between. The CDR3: CAISEGANEQFF. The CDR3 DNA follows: TGTGCCATCAGTGAAGGGGCCAATGAGCAGTTCTTC.

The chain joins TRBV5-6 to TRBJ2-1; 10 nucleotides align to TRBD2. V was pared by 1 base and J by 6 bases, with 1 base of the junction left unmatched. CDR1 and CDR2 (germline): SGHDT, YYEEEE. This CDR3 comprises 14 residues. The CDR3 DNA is TGTGCCAGCAGCTTGCCTAGCGGGAGCAATGAGCAGTTCTTC. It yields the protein CASSLPSGSNEQFF.

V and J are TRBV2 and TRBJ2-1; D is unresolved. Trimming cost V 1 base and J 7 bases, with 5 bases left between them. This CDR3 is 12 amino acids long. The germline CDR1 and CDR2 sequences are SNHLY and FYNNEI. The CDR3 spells CASSEDWNEQFF. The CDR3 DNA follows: TGTGCCAGCAGTGAAGACTGGAATGAGCAGTTCTTC.

In DNA form, the CDR3 reads TGTGCCAGTAGTACAACAGCCCGCCAGTTCTTC. Encoded protein: CASSTTARQFF. The chain employs TRBV19 and TRBJ2-1; D unclear. This CDR3 is 11 amino acids long. The germline V gene has CDR1 LNHDA and CDR2 SQIVND (reference sequence). Trimming stripped 4 bases from V and 13 bases from J, with 11 bases between.

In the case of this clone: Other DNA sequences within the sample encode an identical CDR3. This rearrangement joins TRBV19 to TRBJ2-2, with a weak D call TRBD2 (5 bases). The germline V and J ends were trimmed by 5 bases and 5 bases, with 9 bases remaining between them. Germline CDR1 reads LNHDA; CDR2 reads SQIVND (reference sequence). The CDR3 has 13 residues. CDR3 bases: TGTGCCAGTAGTTTTGGAGGAACCGGGGAGCTGTTTTTT. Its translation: CASSFGGTGELFF.

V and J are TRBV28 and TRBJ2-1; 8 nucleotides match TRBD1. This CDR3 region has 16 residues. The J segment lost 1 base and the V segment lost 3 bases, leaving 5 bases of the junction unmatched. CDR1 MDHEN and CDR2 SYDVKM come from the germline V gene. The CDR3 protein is CASSFRRGRSYNEQFF. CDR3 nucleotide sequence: TGTGCCAGCAGTTTCCGCAGGGGGCGTTCCTACAATGAGCAGTTCTTC. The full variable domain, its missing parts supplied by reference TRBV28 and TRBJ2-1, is DVKVTQSSRYLVKRTGEKVFLECVQDMDHENMFWYRQDPGLGLRLIYFSYDVKMKEKGDIPEGYSVSREKKERFSLILESASTNQTSMYLCASSFRRGRSYNEQFFGPGTRLTVL.

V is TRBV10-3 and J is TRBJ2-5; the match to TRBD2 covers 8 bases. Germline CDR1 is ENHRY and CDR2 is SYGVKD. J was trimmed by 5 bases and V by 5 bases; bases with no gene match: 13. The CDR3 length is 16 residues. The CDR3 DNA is TGTGCCATCAGTCCGAGCGGGAGTGGGAGGAGGGAGACCCAGTACTTC. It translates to CAISPSGSGRRETQYF.

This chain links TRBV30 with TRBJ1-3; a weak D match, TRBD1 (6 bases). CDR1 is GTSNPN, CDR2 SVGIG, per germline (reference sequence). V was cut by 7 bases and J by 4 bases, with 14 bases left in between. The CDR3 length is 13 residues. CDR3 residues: CASAGARGNTIYF. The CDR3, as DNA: TGTGCCTCAGCGGGGGCCAGAGGAAACACCATATATTTT.

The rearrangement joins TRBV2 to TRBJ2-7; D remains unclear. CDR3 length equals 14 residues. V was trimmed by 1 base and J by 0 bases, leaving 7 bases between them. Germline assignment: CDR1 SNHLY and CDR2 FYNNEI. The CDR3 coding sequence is TGTGCCAGCAGTGAAGATTACAGCTCCTACGAGCAGTACTTC. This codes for CASSEDYSSYEQYF.

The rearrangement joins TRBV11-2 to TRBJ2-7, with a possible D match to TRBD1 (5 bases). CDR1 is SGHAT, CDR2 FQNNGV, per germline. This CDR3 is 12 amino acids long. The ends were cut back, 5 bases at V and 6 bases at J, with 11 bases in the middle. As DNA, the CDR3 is TGTGCCAGCAGCCAGTCAGGGATCGAGCAGTACTTC. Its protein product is CASSQSGIEQYF.

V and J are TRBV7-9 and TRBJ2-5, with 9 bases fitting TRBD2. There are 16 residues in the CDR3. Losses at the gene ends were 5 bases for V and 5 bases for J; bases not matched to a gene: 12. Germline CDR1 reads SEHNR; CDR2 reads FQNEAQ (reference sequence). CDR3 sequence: CASSRGRAGGGETQYF. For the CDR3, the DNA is TGTGCCAGCAGCAGAGGGAGAGCGGGAGGAGGTGAGACCCAGTACTTC. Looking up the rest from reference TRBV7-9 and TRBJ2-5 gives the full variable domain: DTGVSQNPRHKITKRGQNVTFRCDPISEHNRLYWYRQTLGQGPEFLTYFQNEAQLEKSRLLSDRFSAERPKGSFSTLEIQRTEQGDSAMYLCASSRGRAGGGETQYFGPGTRLLVL.

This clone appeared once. The CDR3: CASSDRDRSTEAFF. The DNA of the CDR3 is TGTGCCAGCAGTGACCGGGACAGGAGCACTGAAGCTTTCTTT. The rearrangement joins TRBV6-2 or TRBV6-3 to TRBJ1-1; 8 nucleotides match TRBD1. The CDR3 runs to 14 residues. Germline V gene lookup returns CDR1 MNHEY and CDR2 SVGEGT. V lost 5 bases, J lost 4 bases, and 6 bases stayed unmatched.

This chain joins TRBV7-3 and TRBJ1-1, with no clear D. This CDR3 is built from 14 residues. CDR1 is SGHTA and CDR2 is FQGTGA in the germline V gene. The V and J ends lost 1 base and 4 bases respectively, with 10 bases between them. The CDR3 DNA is TGTGCCAGCAGCTTAAACTCCCGGGGCACTGAAGCTTTCTTT. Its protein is CASSLNSRGTEAFF.

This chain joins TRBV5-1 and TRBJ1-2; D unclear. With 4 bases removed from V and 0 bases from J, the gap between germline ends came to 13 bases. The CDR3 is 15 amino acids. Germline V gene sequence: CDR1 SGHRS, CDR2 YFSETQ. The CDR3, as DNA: TGCGCCAGCAGCCAGAACCCAAATTCTAACTATGGCTACACCTTC. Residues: CASSQNPNSNYGYTF.

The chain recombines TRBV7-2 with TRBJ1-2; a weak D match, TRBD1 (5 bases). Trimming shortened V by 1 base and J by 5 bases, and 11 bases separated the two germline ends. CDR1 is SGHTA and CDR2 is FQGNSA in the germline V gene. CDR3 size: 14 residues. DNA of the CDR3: TGTGCCAGCAGCTTAGTAGCAGGGATATATGGCTACACCTTC. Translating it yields CASSLVAGIYGYTF.

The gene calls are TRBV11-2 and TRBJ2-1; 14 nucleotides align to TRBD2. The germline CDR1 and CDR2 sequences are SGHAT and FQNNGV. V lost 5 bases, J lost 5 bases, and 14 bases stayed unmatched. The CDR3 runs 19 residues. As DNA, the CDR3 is TGTGCCAGCAGCCCGGGACTAGCGGGAGCGGGGTTTTTGAACAATGAGCAGTTCTTC. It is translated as CASSPGLAGAGFLNNEQFF.

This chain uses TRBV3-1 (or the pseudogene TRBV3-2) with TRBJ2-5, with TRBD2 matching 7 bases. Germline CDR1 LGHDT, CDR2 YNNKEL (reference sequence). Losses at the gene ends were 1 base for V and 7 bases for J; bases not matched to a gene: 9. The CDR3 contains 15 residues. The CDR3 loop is CASSQALAIEGTQYF. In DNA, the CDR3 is TGTGCCAGCAGCCAAGCACTAGCGATTGAAGGGACCCAGTACTTC.

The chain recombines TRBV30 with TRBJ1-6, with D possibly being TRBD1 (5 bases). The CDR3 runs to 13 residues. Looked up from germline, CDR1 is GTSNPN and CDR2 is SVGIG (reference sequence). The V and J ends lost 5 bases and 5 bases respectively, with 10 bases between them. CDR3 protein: CAWSRGHNSPLHF. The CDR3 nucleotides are TGTGCCTGGTCAAGGGGCCATAATTCACCCCTCCACTTT.

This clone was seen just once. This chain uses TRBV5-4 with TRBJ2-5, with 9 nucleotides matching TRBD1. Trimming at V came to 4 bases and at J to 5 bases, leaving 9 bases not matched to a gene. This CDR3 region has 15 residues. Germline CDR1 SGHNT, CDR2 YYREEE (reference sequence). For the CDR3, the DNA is TGTGCCAGCAGCCAAACCGGGACAGGGATGGAGACCCAGTACTTC. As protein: CASSQTGTGMETQYF.

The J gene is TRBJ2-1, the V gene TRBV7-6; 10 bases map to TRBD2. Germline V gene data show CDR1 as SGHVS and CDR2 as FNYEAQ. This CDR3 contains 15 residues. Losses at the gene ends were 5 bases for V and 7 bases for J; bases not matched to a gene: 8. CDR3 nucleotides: TGTGCCAGCAGCCTCATAGCGGGAGGTGAAAATGAGCAGTTCTTC. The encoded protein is CASSLIAGGENEQFF.

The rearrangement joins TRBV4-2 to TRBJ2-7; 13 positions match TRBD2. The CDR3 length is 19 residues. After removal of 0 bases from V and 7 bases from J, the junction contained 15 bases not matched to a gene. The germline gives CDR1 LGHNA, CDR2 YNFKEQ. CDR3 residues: CASSQDPPVLAGGPKEQYF. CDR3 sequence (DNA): TGTGCCAGCAGCCAAGATCCGCCTGTACTAGCGGGAGGGCCTAAAGAGCAGTACTTC.

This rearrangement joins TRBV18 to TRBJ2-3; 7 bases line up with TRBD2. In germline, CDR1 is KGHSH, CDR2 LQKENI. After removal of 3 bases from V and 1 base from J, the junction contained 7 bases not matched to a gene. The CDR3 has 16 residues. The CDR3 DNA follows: TGTGCCAGCTCACCGTGGGTGGGGAGGGGCACAGATACGCAGTATTTT. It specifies CASSPWVGRGTDTQYF.